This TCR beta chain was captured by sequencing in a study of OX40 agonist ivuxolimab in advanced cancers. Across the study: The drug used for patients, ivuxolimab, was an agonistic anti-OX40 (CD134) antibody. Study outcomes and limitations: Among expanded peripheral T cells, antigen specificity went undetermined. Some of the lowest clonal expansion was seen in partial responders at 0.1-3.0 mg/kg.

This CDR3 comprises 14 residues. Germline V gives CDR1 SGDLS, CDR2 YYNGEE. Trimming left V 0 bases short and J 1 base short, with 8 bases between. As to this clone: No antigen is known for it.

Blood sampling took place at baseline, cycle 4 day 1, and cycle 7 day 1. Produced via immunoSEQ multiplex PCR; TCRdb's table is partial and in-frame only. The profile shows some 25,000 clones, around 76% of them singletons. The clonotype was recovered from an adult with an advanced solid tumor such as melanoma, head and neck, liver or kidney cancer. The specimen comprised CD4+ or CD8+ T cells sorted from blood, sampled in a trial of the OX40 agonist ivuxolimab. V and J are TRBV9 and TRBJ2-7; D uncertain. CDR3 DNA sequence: TGTGCCAGCAGCGTAGCTTCTGGGTCCTACGAGCAGTACTTC. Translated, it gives CASSVASGSYEQYF.